Sequencing of this TCR beta chain was carried out in a study of T cells after posttransplantation cyclophosphamide. Findings and caveats of the study: Donor-recipient repertoire similarity was low at 1-2 months, rising over year one. Blood and skin or GI T cell repertoires showed limited TRB overlap. Recipient CMV seropositivity and CMV reactivation strongly tracked TRB clonality.

TCRdb's table, derived via immunoSEQ multiplex PCR, lists solely in-frame clones and lacks some. The data show more than 15,000 clones, with around 87% seen just once and just over 3.5% held by the top ten. This clone is medium-sized by share. Its specificity is not known. Control samples came 1 year after myeloablative marrow transplants with methotrexate plus calcineurin inhibitor. Sequenced material: PBMCs, taken after an allogeneic stem cell transplant with a calcineurin inhibitor and methotrexate. This clonotype was obtained from a male patient between 50 and 60 years old who received an allogeneic stem cell transplant from an unrelated donor, was CMV-positive, and had chronic GVHD only. The graft donor may have contributed some T cells.

The CDR3 spells CASRQGYSGNTIYF. The CDR3, as DNA: TGTGCCAGCAGACAGGGATACTCTGGAAACACCATATATTTT. The V and J genes are TRBV28 and TRBJ1-3; a weak D match, TRBD1 (6 bases). There are 14 residues in the CDR3. Trimming removed 6 bases from V and 0 bases from J, with 9 bases in between. CDR1 is MDHEN and CDR2 is SYDVKM in the germline V gene.